The entry below gives a single TCR beta chain sequence along with its context. This receptor's antigen is unknown. No much larger clonotype is one base removed from it; base qualities were not supplied. The data derive from a study of CD8 T cells in Susac syndrome (dated by TCRdb to between 2017 and 2020). In terms of the full investigation: Whether CD8+ T cell activation and differentiation in Susac syndrome was antigen driven was tested using repertoire sequencing.

Here is what the overall study found, with its caveats: The number of individuals in the TCR sequencing and HLA analysis was acknowledged as relatively small.

RNA was extracted with the RNeasy kit and roughly 0.5 to 1 ug was reverse transcribed using random hexamers. The immunoSEQ multiplex PCR assay, which covers 54 Vbeta and 13 Jbeta segments, was used to amplify TCR beta CDR3 regions. PCR amplification bias was corrected by using a synthetic template baseline for primer optimization and computational correction. The source study handled its data this way. Reads were annotated to V, D and J genes per IMGT and analyzed with immunoSEQ Analyzer, keeping only productive sequences. To calculate clonality, Shannon entropy was normalized by log2 of the number of productive unique sequences and then subtracted from one. For each patient and control, public and private clones were evaluated among the 100 most prevalent clones. Clones were defined as Susac-specific when absent from the healthy and MS cohorts, from some 1,100 published viral clones and from other ImmuneACCESS disease sequences. The raw public data were reprocessed by TCRdb itself: fastp quality trimming at Q25, MiXCR clonotype calling, in-frame beta chains only. Rows are unified per CDR3 protein, each entry keeping the most common DNA and genes. The V and J calls follow TCRdb's processing rather than the paper's. This sample holds about 210,000 distinct CDR3 sequences; about 95% were observed only once. The ten largest make up 0.075% to 0.095% of the sample.

High-throughput TCR beta sequencing profiled peripheral blood CD8+ and CD4+ T cells from healthy donors, Susac syndrome patients and multiple sclerosis patients. The multiple sclerosis controls were treatment-naive patients who had stable or active relapsing-remitting disease and met the revised McDonald criteria. Bulk CD8+ and CD4+ T cells were purified by magnetic negative isolation, whereas CD8+ TEMRA cells were enriched by FACS. Blood was drawn into EDTA tubes, processed within 24 hours, and PBMCs were isolated by density gradient centrifugation. PBMCs intended for TCR sequencing were cryopreserved in liquid nitrogen and thawed later in a water bath at 37 degrees C. Purity of sorted or isolated CD4+, CD8+ and CD8+ TEMRA cells was at least 90%. The sequenced sample consisted of CD4+ T cells from PBMCs. The sequence came from a human donor with multiple sclerosis.

The CDR3 reads CASSQHGGEENIQYF. In nucleotides, the sequence is TGTGCCAGCAGCCAGCACGGCGGGGAGGAAAACATTCAGTACTTC. The V and J segments used are TRBV3-1 and TRBJ2-4; a weak D assignment points to TRBD2 (6 bases agree). Based on the germline V gene (reference sequence), the CDR1 and CDR2 sequences are LGHDT and YNNKEL. Taken from cysteine to phenylalanine, the CDR3 has 15 residues. The only DNA kept is the CDR3, 45 bases in frame from the first base. V and J are truncated by 3 bases and 5 bases respectively, leaving an intervening sequence of 14 bases.